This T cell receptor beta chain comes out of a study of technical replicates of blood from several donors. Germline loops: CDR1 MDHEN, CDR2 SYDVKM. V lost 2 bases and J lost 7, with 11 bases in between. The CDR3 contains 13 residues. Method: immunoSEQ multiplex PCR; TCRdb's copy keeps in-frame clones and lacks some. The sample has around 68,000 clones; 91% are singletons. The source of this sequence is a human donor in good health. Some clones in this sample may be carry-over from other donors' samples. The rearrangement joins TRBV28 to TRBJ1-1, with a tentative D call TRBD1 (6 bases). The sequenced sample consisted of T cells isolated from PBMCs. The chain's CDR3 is CASSLGGSVEAFF. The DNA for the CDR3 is TGTGCCAGCAGTTTAGGGGGCTCGGTTGAAGCTTTCTTT.